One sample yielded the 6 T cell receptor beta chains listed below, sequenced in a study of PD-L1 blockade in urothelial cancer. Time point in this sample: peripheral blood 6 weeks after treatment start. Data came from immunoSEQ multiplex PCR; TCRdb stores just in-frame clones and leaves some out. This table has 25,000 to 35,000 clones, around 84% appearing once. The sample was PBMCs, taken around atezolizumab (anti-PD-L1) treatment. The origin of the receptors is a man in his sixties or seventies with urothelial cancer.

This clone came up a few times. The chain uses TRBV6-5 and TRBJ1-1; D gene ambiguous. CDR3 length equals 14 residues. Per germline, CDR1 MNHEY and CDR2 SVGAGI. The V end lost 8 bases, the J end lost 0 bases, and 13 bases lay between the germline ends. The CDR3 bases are TGTGCCAGCTCAACCTCCGGGGTGAACACTGAAGCTTTCTTT. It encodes CASSTSGVNTEAFF.

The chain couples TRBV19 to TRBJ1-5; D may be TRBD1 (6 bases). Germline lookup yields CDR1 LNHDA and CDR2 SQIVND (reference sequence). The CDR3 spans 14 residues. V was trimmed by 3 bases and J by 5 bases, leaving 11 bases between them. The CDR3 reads CASSMGGAYQPQHF. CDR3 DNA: TGTGCCAGTAGTATGGGGGGGGCATATCAGCCCCAGCATTTT.

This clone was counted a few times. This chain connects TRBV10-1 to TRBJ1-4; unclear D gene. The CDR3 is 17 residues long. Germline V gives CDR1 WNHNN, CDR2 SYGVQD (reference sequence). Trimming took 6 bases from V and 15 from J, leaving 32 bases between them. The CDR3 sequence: CASRPYPLLLCRPQVFF. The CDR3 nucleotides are TGCGCCAGCAGACCATACCCCCTACTTCTTTGCAGGCCCCAAGTGTTTTTT.

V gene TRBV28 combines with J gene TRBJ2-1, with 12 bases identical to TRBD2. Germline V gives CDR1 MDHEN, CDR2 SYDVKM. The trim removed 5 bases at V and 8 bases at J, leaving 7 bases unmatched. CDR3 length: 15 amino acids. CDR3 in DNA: TGTGCCAGCAGTCATCGACTAGCGGGGGTCTATGAGCAGTTCTTC. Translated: CASSHRLAGVYEQFF.

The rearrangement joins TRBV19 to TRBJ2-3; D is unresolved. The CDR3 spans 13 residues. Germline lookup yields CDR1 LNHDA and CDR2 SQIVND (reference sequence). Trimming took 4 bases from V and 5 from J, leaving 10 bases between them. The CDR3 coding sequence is TGTGCCAGTAGTACCGGTGTTAGAGATACGCAGTATTTT. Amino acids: CASSTGVRDTQYF.

CDR3 nucleotide sequence: TGTGCCAGCAGCGAAGGACAGTTCTATGGCTACACCTTC. Its protein product is CASSEGQFYGYTF. V is TRBV7-6 and J is TRBJ1-2; D possibly corresponds to TRBD1 (6 bases). V was trimmed by 5 bases and J by 4 bases, leaving 11 bases between them. CDR1 is SGHVS, CDR2 FNYEAQ, per germline. The CDR3 has 13 residues.